This T cell receptor beta chain was profiled in a study of blood T cell repertoires in COVID-19 (dated by TCRdb to 2019 to 2021). With respect to the entire study: Samples from collaborators originated in the United States, Italy and Spain and spanned both the acute and convalescent phases of COVID-19. The material from the prospective study consisted of cDNA or gDNA derived from T cells, B-cell-depleted T cells, or PBMCs. The dataset comprised deeply sampled blood TCRbeta repertoires from subjects exposed to, actively infected with, or recovered from COVID-19. The repertoires were released in a freely available public database meant as a resource for research on the immune response to SARS-CoV-2. Samples were obtained from the ongoing ImmuneRACE study (first 160 participants) and from 1,000 to 1,500 subjects provided by 6 global collaborators. Nearly every sample came with metadata listing a de-identified subject ID, COVID-19 status, age in years and sex. Where available, HLA class I and class II types were taken from metadata supplied by the sample provider and were not determined by assay-based typing.

Comment on this clone: Its antigen is currently not known. Base qualities are missing; no much larger clone stands one base away.

The immunoSEQ Assay, a bias-controlled multiplex PCR, was used to amplify TCRbeta CDR3 regions from genomic DNA. Concerning the study's data processing: Within the assay, amplification of reference gene primers was used to estimate how many nucleated cells each sample contained. To quantify the absolute abundance of each unique TCRbeta CDR3 rearrangement, sequence reads were collapsed and filtered. For each sample, productive Simpson clonality was calculated as the square root of Simpson's diversity index over productive rearrangements. TCRdb holds this immuneACCESS table with in-frame rearrangements only. Some clones are missing; in checked studies, unresolved V genes explain under half, and the rest has no known cause. V, J and clone size derive from that table, while D and trimming were established from the DNA sequence. The sample table holds 150,000 or so clones, of which less than 90% were seen once. The ten largest clones represent roughly 25% of the sample.

The collaborating institutions used their own protocols to collect whole blood in K2EDTA tubes. For TCRbeta analysis, collaborator samples were shipped as frozen whole blood, as isolated PBMCs, or as DNA extracted from either sample type. Study-level results and caveats: The quantity of clinical and demographic metadata differed by source and by participant and was supplied without curation.

From cysteine to phenylalanine, the CDR3 is 21 amino acids long. CDR3 DNA only is kept here, 63 bases in frame from base 1. Germline trimming amounts to 4 bases on V and 0 bases on J, with 21 as the count of junction bases outside the gene matches. CDR1 and CDR2 are drawn from the germline V gene (reference sequence): LNHDA, SQIVND. Here the chain combines TRBV19 and TRBJ2-4, and 7 junction bases match TRBD2. Sequenced: peripheral blood. The source is a man aged 55 to 70 with acute or convalescent COVID-19. The nucleotide sequence reads TGTGCCAGTAGTACCCGGGCCCAGTCGGGACTAACCGCCGTAGCCAAAAACATTCAGTACTTC. Translated, it reads CASSTRAQSGLTAVAKNIQYF.